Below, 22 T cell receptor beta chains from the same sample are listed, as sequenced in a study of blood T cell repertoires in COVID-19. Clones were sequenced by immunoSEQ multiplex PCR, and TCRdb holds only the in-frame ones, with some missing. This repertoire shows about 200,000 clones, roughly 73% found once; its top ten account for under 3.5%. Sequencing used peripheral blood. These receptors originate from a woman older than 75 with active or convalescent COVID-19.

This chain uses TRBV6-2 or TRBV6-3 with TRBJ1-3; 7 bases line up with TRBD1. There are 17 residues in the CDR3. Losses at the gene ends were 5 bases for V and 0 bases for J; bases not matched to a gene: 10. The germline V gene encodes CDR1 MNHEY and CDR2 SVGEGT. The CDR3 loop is CASSRQGQKNSGNTIYF. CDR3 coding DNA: TGTGCCAGCAGTCGCCAGGGACAGAAGAACTCTGGAAACACCATATATTTT.

CDR3 sequence reads: CASSPRQGGADTQYF. For the CDR3, the DNA is TGTGCCAGCTCACCAAGACAGGGCGGGGCAGATACGCAGTATTTT. The chain recombines TRBV18 with TRBJ2-3; possible D gene TRBD1, 7 bases. Trimming removed 2 bases from V and 4 bases from J, with 13 bases in between. This CDR3 is built from 15 residues. Germline CDR1 is KGHSH and CDR2 is LQKENI.

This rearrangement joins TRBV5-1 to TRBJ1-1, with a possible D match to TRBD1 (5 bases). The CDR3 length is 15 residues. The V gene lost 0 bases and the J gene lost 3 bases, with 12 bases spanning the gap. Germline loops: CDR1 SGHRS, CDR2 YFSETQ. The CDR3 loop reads CASSLGGTGYTEAFF. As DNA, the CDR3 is TGCGCCAGCAGCTTGGGGGGCACCGGTTACACTGAAGCTTTCTTT.

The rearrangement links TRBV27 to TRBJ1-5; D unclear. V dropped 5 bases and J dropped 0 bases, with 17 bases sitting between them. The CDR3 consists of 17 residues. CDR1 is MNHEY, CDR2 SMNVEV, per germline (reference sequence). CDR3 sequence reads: CASSPILRHYSNQPQHF. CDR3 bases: TGTGCCAGCAGTCCGATTCTGCGGCATTATAGCAATCAGCCCCAGCATTTT.

In DNA form, the CDR3 reads TGTGCCAGCAGTGACAGGGATGATGAAGCTTTCTTT. Protein product: CASSDRDDEAFF. This sequence joins TRBV6-1 and TRBJ1-1; weak D call: TRBD1 (5 bases). Trimming removed 3 bases at V and 7 bases at J, with 9 bases between. The CDR3 covers 12 residues. Germline V gene data show CDR1 as MNHNS and CDR2 as SASEGT.

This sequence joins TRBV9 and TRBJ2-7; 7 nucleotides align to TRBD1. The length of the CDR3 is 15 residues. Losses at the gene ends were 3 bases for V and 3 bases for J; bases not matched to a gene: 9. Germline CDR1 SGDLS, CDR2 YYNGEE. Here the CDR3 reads CASSAGSGGYYEQYF. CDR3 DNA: TGTGCCAGCAGCGCCGGGTCAGGGGGATACTACGAGCAGTACTTC. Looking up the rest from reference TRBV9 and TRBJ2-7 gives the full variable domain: DSGVTQTPKHLITATGQRVTLRCSPRSGDLSVYWYQQSLDQGLQFLIQYYNGEERAKGNILERFSAQQFPDLHSELNLSSLELGDSALYFCASSAGSGGYYEQYFGPGTRLTVT.

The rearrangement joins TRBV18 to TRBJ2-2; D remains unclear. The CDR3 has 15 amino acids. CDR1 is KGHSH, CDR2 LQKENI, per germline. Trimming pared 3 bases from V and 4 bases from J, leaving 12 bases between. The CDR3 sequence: CASSPDFRVTGELFF. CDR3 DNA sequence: TGTGCCAGCTCACCCGACTTTAGAGTCACCGGGGAGCTGTTTTTT.

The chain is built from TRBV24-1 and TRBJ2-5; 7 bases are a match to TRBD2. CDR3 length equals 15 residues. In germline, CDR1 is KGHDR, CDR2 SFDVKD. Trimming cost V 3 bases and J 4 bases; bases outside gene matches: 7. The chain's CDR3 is CATSDPGEGGETQYF. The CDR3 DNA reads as TGTGCCACCAGTGATCCCGGGGAGGGAGGAGAGACCCAGTACTTC.

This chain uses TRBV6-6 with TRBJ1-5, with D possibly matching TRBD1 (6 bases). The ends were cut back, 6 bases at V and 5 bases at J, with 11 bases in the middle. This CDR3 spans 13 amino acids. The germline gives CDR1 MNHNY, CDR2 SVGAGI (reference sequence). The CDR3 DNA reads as TGTGCCAGCAGCCACAGGGTCGATCAGCCCCAGCATTTT. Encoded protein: CASSHRVDQPQHF.

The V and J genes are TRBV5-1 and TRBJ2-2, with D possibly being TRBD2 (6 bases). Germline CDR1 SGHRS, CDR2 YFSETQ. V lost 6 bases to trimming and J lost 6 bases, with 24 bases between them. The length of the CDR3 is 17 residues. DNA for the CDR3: TGCGCCAGCACCGCTACCCGGGCTAGCGTCGTCGCCGGGGAGCTGTTTTTT. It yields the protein CASTATRASVVAGELFF.

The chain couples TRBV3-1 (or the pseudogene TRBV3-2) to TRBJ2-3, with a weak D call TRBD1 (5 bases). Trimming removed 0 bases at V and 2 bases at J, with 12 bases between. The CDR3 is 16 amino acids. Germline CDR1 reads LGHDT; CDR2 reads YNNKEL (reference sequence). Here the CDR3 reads CASSQDWGYLTDTQYF. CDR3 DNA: TGTGCCAGCAGCCAAGATTGGGGCTACCTCACAGATACGCAGTATTTT.

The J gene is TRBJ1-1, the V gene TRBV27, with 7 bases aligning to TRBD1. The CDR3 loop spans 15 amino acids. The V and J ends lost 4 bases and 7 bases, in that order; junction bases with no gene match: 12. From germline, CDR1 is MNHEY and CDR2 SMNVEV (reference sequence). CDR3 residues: CASSYLTGTVDEAFF. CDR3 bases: TGTGCCAGCAGTTATCTTACCGGGACAGTCGATGAAGCTTTCTTT.

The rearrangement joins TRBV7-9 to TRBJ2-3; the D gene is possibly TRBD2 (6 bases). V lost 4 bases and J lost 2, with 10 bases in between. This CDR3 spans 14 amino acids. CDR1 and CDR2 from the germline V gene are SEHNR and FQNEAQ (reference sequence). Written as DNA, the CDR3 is TGTGCCAGCAGCTCCCGGGACTTCACAGATACGCAGTATTTT. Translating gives CASSSRDFTDTQYF.

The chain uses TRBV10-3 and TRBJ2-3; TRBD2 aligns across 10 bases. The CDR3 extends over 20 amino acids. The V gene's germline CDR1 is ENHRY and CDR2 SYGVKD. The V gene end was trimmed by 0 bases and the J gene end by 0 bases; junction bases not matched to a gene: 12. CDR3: CAISESTSGRENPSTDTQYF. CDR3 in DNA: TGTGCCATCAGTGAGTCGACTAGCGGGCGCGAAAACCCAAGCACAGATACGCAGTATTTT.

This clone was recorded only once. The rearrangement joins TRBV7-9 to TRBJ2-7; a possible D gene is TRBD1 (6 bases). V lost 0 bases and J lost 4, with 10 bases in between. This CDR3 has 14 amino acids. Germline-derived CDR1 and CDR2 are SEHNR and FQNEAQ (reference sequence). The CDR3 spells CASSLAPGQYEQYF. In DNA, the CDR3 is TGTGCCAGCAGCTTAGCCCCAGGACAGTACGAGCAGTACTTC.

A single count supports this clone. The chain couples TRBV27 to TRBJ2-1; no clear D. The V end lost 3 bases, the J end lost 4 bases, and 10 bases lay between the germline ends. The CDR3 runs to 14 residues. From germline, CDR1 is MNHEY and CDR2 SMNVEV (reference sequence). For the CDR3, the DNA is TGTGCCAGCAGTTTCATTCAGGCGTACAATGAGCAGTTCTTC. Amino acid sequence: CASSFIQAYNEQFF.

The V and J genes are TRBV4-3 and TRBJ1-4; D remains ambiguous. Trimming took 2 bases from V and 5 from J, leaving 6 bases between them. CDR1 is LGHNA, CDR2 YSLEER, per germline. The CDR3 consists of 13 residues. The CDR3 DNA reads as TGCGCCAGCAGCCAACGACTAAATGAAAAACTGTTTTTT. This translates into CASSQRLNEKLFF.

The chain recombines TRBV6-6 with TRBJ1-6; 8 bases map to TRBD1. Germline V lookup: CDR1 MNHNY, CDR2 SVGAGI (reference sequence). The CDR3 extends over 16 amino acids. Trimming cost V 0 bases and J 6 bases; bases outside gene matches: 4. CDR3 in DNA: TGTGCCAGCAGTTACTCTCAGGGGGCGAGTAATTCACCCCTCCACTTT. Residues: CASSYSQGASNSPLHF.

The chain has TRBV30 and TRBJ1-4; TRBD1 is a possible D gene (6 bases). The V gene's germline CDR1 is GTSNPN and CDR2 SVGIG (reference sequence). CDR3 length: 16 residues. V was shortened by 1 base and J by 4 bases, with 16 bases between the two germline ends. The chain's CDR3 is CAWSDKSTGLNEKLFF. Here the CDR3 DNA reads TGTGCCTGGAGTGATAAGTCGACAGGTCTTAATGAAAAACTGTTTTTT.

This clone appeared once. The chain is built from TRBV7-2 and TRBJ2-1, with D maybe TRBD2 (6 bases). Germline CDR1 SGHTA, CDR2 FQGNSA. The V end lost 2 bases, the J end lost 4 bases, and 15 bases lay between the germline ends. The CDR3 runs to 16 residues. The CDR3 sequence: CASSLWAGDLYNEQFF. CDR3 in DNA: TGTGCCAGCAGCTTATGGGCCGGGGACTTATACAATGAGCAGTTCTTC.

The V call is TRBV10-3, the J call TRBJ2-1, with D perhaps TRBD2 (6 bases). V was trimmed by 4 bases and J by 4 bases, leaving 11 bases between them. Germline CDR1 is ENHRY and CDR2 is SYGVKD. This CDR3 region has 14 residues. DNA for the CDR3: TGTGCCATCAGTGGCGCGGGGACTTACAATGAGCAGTTCTTC. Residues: CAISGAGTYNEQFF.

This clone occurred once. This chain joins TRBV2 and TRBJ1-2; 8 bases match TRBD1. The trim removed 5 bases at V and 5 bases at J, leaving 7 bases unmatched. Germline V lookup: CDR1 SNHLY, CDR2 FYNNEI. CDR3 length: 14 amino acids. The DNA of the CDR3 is TGTGCCAGCAGTCCCGGGACAGGCACATATGGCTACACCTTC. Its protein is CASSPGTGTYGYTF.